The 20 T cell receptor beta chains reported below all come from one sample, sequenced in a study of shared clonotypes between healthy human individuals. Some clones are missing from TCRdb's copy, which holds only in-frame ones; the method was immunoSEQ multiplex PCR. The sample records roughly 2.5 million clones, over 85% being singletons. Sequencing was performed on naive CD4+ T cells sorted from blood. This sample's subset: CD45RA+ positively selected. The receptors were sampled from a man aged 18 to 30 in good health.

V gene TRBV5-1 combines with J gene TRBJ2-5; 11 bases agree with TRBD2. CDR3 size: 14 residues. Germline trimming cut 1 base from V and 5 bases from J; bases unmatched to any gene: 1. In germline, CDR1 is SGHRS, CDR2 YFSETQ. CDR3 amino acids: CASSLPSGRETQYF. The DNA of the CDR3 is TGCGCCAGCAGCTTGCCTAGCGGGAGGGAGACCCAGTACTTC.

This sequence joins TRBV5-1 and TRBJ2-1; D call uncertain. The length of the CDR3 is 11 residues. V gave up 3 bases and J gave up 6 bases, with 4 bases separating them. The germline gives CDR1 SGHRS, CDR2 YFSETQ. The CDR3 DNA reads as TGCGCCAGCAGCTGGAGCAATGAGCAGTTCTTC. This codes for CASSWSNEQFF.

The V and J genes are TRBV7-2 and TRBJ2-7, with 8 bases fitting TRBD2. The germline V gene has CDR1 SGHTA and CDR2 FQGNSA. The CDR3 is made up of 15 amino acids. V shed 5 bases, J shed 1 base, and the junction held 7 bases outside the gene matches. CDR3 nucleotides: TGTGCCAGCAGCCCGGGGGGGGGCGGATCCTACGAGCAGTACTTC. Its protein is CASSPGGGGSYEQYF. The variable domain in full, with the rest retrieved from reference TRBV7-2 and TRBJ2-7, is GAGVSQSPSNKVTEKGKDVELRCDPISGHTALYWYRQSLGQGLEFLIYFQGNSAPDKSGLPSDRFSAERTGGSVSTLTIQRTQQEDSAVYLCASSPGGGGSYEQYFGPGTRLTVT.

The V and J genes are TRBV7-2 and TRBJ2-7; perhaps TRBD2 as D (6 bases). The germline V gene encodes CDR1 SGHTA and CDR2 FQGNSA. V lost 5 bases to trimming and J lost 3 bases, with 17 bases between them. The CDR3 has 15 amino acids. The CDR3 loop is CASSPSRAGSYEQYF. The DNA for the CDR3 is TGTGCCAGCAGCCCCTCCCGTGCGGGGAGCTACGAGCAGTACTTC.

This chain joins TRBV6-4 and TRBJ1-2, with D perhaps TRBD1 (6 bases). Trimming took 2 bases from V and 3 from J, leaving 13 bases between them. This CDR3 contains 15 residues. Looked up from germline, CDR1 is MRHNA and CDR2 is SNTAGT. In DNA form, the CDR3 reads TGTGCCAGCAGTGACAGGCCAGGGGACGACTATGGCTACACCTTC. Amino acid sequence: CASSDRPGDDYGYTF.

V gene TRBV15 combines with J gene TRBJ2-7; TRBD1 is a possible D gene (6 bases). Germline CDR1 and CDR2: LNHNV and YYDKDF (reference sequence). V was pared by 0 bases and J by 3 bases, with 21 bases between. The CDR3 spans 18 residues. In DNA, the CDR3 is TGTGCCACCAGCAGAGATCCGATTTGGCAGGGGAGCATCTACGAGCAGTACTTC. It encodes CATSRDPIWQGSIYEQYF.

The chain is built from TRBV2 and TRBJ2-3, with D possibly being TRBD1 (6 bases). Germline V gives CDR1 SNHLY, CDR2 FYNNEI. There are 13 residues in the CDR3. The V end lost 4 bases, the J end lost 3 bases, and 8 bases lay between the germline ends. CDR3 coding DNA: TGTGCCAGCAGTGTCAGGGGAACAGATACGCAGTATTTT. Translating gives CASSVRGTDTQYF.

This clone was observed a single time. The chain uses TRBV5-1 and TRBJ2-3; perhaps TRBD2 as D (6 bases). Germline V gene data show CDR1 as SGHRS and CDR2 as YFSETQ. The CDR3 covers 19 residues. V was cut by 0 bases and J by 0 bases, with 20 bases left in between. CDR3 protein: CASSLAPFGGAASTDTQYF. The CDR3 DNA follows: TGCGCCAGCAGCTTGGCCCCTTTCGGCGGGGCAGCTAGCACAGATACGCAGTATTTT.

The chain carries TRBV7-6 and TRBJ2-3; 9 bases are a match to TRBD2. Per the germline V gene, CDR1 is SGHVS and CDR2 is FNYEAQ. The junction had 27 bases not matched to a gene; V was cut back by 2 bases and J by 6 bases. The CDR3 has 22 amino acids. The CDR3 protein is CASSLNVRLAGDSAQTPDTQYF. The CDR3 DNA reads TGTGCCAGCAGCTTAAATGTCCGGTTAGCGGGAGACTCAGCCCAAACACCCGATACGCAGTATTTT.

This clone was seen more than once but under ten times. The chain employs TRBV18 and TRBJ1-1; tentative D call: TRBD1 (5 bases). CDR3 size: 15 residues. Deletions cut 2 bases from V and 5 bases from J, with 15 bases between. Germline CDR1 is KGHSH and CDR2 is LQKENI. The CDR3 protein is CASSPWEQKGTEAFF. The CDR3 DNA is TGTGCCAGCTCACCATGGGAACAGAAGGGGACTGAAGCTTTCTTT.

This sequence joins TRBV18 and TRBJ1-1, with unresolved D. V was pared by 3 bases and J by 0 bases, with 11 bases between. The V gene's germline CDR1 is KGHSH and CDR2 LQKENI. CDR3 length equals 15 residues. The CDR3 region is CASSPQSPMNTEAFF. The CDR3 DNA reads TGTGCCAGCTCACCCCAAAGTCCGATGAACACTGAAGCTTTCTTT.

V gene TRBV5-6 combines with J gene TRBJ1-2; D possibly corresponds to TRBD1 (5 bases). V was trimmed by 0 bases and J by 6 bases, leaving 15 bases between them. The length of the CDR3 is 15 residues. Germline V gives CDR1 SGHDT, CDR2 YYEEEE. CDR3 region: CASSLDQDKANGYTF. The CDR3 DNA follows: TGTGCCAGCAGCTTGGACCAGGACAAAGCGAATGGCTACACCTTC.

V gene TRBV18 combines with J gene TRBJ1-1; D perhaps matches TRBD1 (6 bases). V lost 1 base and J lost 6, with 15 bases in between. The CDR3 is 15 residues long. Germline V gives CDR1 KGHSH, CDR2 LQKENI. CDR3 loop: CASSPLSGDAAEAFF. The CDR3 DNA sequence: TGTGCCAGCTCACCACTCTCAGGGGACGCCGCTGAAGCTTTCTTT.

The V and J genes are TRBV28 and TRBJ1-4; TRBD1 matches at 9 bases. J lost 5 bases, V lost 5 bases, and 6 bases had no gene match. Germline CDR1 is MDHEN and CDR2 is SYDVKM. This CDR3 is built from 15 residues. CDR3 amino acids: CASSMTGGSNEKLFF. CDR3 coding DNA: TGTGCCAGCAGTATGACAGGGGGGAGCAATGAAAAACTGTTTTTT.

The V call is TRBV29-1, the J call TRBJ2-1, with no clear D. In germline, CDR1 is SQVTM, CDR2 ANQGSEA. This CDR3 contains 15 residues. The V and J ends lost 0 bases and 4 bases respectively, with 13 bases between them. The CDR3 sequence is CSVEDPAVFYNEQFF. For the CDR3, the DNA is TGCAGCGTTGAAGACCCGGCAGTCTTTTACAATGAGCAGTTCTTC.

The genes are TRBV7-8 and TRBJ2-2; TRBD1 might be the D (6 bases). V lost 5 bases and J lost 6, with 16 bases in between. The CDR3 loop spans 15 amino acids. Germline CDR1 SGHVS, CDR2 FQNEAQ. The DNA for the CDR3 is TGTGCCAGCAGCGCCATGCAGGGGTCCGCCGGGGAGCTGTTTTTT. Its protein product is CASSAMQGSAGELFF.

The chain links TRBV5-4 to TRBJ2-7; 9 bases line up with TRBD2. The CDR3 sequence is 14 residues long. Germline trimming cut 4 bases from V and 2 bases from J; bases unmatched to any gene: 4. Germline V gives CDR1 SGHNT, CDR2 YYREEE (reference sequence). DNA for the CDR3: TGTGCCAGCAGCCGGACTAGCGCACCCTACGAGCAGTACTTC. Translating gives CASSRTSAPYEQYF.

The chain uses TRBV11-2 and TRBJ2-1; D might be TRBD1 (6 bases). This CDR3 region has 16 residues. V shed 4 bases and J shed 1 base, with 14 bases lying between them. CDR1 and CDR2 from the germline V gene are SGHAT and FQNNGV. Written as DNA, the CDR3 is TGTGCCAGCAGCTCCAGGGGAAAACGATCCTACAATGAGCAGTTCTTC. Translation: CASSSRGKRSYNEQFF. The full variable domain, with the rest looked up from reference TRBV11-2 and TRBJ2-1, is EAGVAQSPRYKIIEKRQSVAFWCNPISGHATLYWYQQILGQGPKLLIQFQNNGVVDDSQLPKDRFSAERLKGVDSTLKIQPAKLEDSAVYLCASSSRGKRSYNEQFFGPGTRLTVL.

The chain couples TRBV11-2 to TRBJ2-1, with TRBD2 matching 9 bases. Per the germline V gene, CDR1 is SGHAT and CDR2 is FQNNGV. The V gene end was trimmed by 1 base and the J gene end by 9 bases; junction bases not matched to a gene: 7. The CDR3 extends over 15 amino acids. CDR3 DNA sequence: TGTGCCAGCAGCTTAGGAGGGACTAGCAGTGGTGAGCAGTTCTTC. Translated, it gives CASSLGGTSSGEQFF.

V gene TRBV11-3 combines with J gene TRBJ2-5; 12 positions agree with TRBD1. CDR1 and CDR2 from the germline V gene are SGHNT and YENEEA. V lost 4 bases to trimming and J lost 5 bases; unmatched junction nucleotides: 8. There are 16 residues in the CDR3. For the CDR3, the DNA is TGTGCCAGCAGCTCCGGGACAGGGGGCTTCCAGGAGACCCAGTACTTC. This translates into CASSSGTGGFQETQYF.